The 15 T cell receptor beta chains presented below share a single source sample, sequenced in a study of cytomegalovirus exposure and HLA in healthy donors. The PCR used 60 Vbeta and 13 Jbeta primers. Some clones are missing from TCRdb's copy, which holds only in-frame ones; the method was immunoSEQ multiplex PCR. The sample lists about 100,000 clones; roughly 80% were seen once. Sequenced input: PBMCs. These receptor sequences come from a female donor in good health and CMV-seropositive.

This clone was counted once. The V gene is TRBV7-3, the J gene TRBJ1-2; a weak D match, TRBD1 (6 bases). This CDR3 is built from 14 residues. V dropped 6 bases and J dropped 0 bases, with 11 bases sitting between them. The V gene's germline CDR1 is SGHTA and CDR2 FQGTGA. The CDR3 sequence: CASSPGAANYGYTF. The DNA for the CDR3 is TGTGCCAGCAGTCCAGGGGCAGCTAACTATGGCTACACCTTC.

The table lists this clone with a count of one. V is TRBV2 and J is TRBJ2-7, with TRBD1 identical over 8 bases. Germline V CDR1 and CDR2: SNHLY, FYNNEI. The length of the CDR3 is 12 residues. The ends lost 6 bases at V and 5 bases at J; junction bases unmatched: 3. The CDR3 DNA follows: TGTGCCAGCAGATTGACAGGGGACGAGCAGTACTTC. Translating gives CASRLTGDEQYF. Using reference TRBV2 and TRBJ2-7 for the parts outside the CDR3, the full variable domain is EPEVTQTPSHQVTQMGQEVILRCVPISNHLYFYWYRQILGQKVEFLVSFYNNEISEKSEIFDDQFSVERPDGSNFTLKIRSTKLEDSAMYFCASRLTGDEQYFGPGTRLTVT.

CDR3 sequence: CASSVTGTTSTDTQYF. CDR3 bases: TGCGCCAGCAGCGTTACCGGGACTACTTCCACAGATACGCAGTATTTT. The chain has TRBV5-1 and TRBJ2-3; TRBD2 matches 7 bases. Germline-derived CDR1 and CDR2 are SGHRS and YFSETQ. CDR3 length equals 16 residues. J gave up 2 bases and V 4 bases, and 10 bases lay outside the gene matches.

The chain couples TRBV19 to TRBJ2-1, with 9 bases aligning to TRBD2. There are 17 residues in the CDR3. V trimming: 3 bases; J trimming: 6 bases; junction bases outside the gene matches: 12. Germline CDR1 is LNHDA and CDR2 is SQIVND (reference sequence). CDR3 nucleotide sequence: TGTGCCAGTAGTATCTCTAGCGGGACTATAGAGACCAATGAGCAGTTCTTC. Protein sequence: CASSISSGTIETNEQFF.

The CDR3 spells CSVEDSGQSNYGYTF. In DNA form, the CDR3 reads TGCAGCGTTGAAGATTCGGGACAGAGTAACTATGGCTACACCTTC. The V gene is TRBV29-1, the J gene TRBJ1-2; TRBD1 agrees at 7 bases. The CDR3 runs to 15 residues. Per the germline V gene, CDR1 is SQVTM and CDR2 is ANQGSEA. V gave up 0 bases and J gave up 1 base; unmatched junction bases: 5.

This clone appeared a few times. V usage is TRBV27 and J usage is TRBJ1-1; a weak D match, TRBD1 (6 bases). This CDR3 is 12 amino acids long. CDR1 and CDR2 from the germline V gene are MNHEY and SMNVEV (reference sequence). V lost 8 bases to trimming and J lost 5 bases, with 12 bases between them. In DNA, the CDR3 is TGTGCCAGCCGGACAGTTGATACTGAAGCTTTCTTT. As protein: CASRTVDTEAFF.

V is TRBV7-6 and J is TRBJ1-1, with D perhaps matching TRBD1 (6 bases). Trimming left V 5 bases short and J 10 bases short, with 20 bases between. CDR1 and CDR2 (germline): SGHVS, FNYEAQ. The CDR3 totals 14 residues. The CDR3 protein is CASSPGQTSKGAFF. CDR3 DNA: TGTGCCAGCAGCCCCGGACAGACCTCGAAGGGAGCTTTCTTT. Filled out from reference TRBV7-6 and TRBJ1-1, the complete variable domain reads GAGVSQSPRYKVTKRGQDVALRCDPISGHVSLYWYRQALGQGPEFLTYFNYEAQQDKSGLPNDRFSAERPEGSISTLTIQRTEQRDSAMYRCASSPGQTSKGAFFGQGTRLTVV.

The V call is TRBV7-2, the J call TRBJ2-5, with D unresolved. V lost 1 base to trimming and J lost 8 bases, with 11 bases between them. Germline loops: CDR1 SGHTA, CDR2 FQGNSA. The CDR3 totals 13 residues. Here the CDR3 reads CASSLENSNTQYF. The CDR3 DNA is TGTGCCAGCAGCTTAGAGAACAGCAACACCCAGTACTTC.

The CDR3 nucleotides are TGTGCCAGCAGCTTAGCGGGGGCCCGGGAGACCCAGTACTTC. Residues: CASSLAGARETQYF. The rearrangement joins TRBV7-9 to TRBJ2-5; weak D call: TRBD1 (6 bases). The germline V gene encodes CDR1 SEHNR and CDR2 FQNEAQ (reference sequence). The CDR3 has 14 residues. V was pared by 0 bases and J by 5 bases, with 10 bases between.

The chain links TRBV10-3 to TRBJ1-5; D not certain. Germline V gene sequence: CDR1 ENHRY, CDR2 SYGVKD. V was trimmed by 4 bases and J by 7 bases, leaving 8 bases between them. This CDR3 spans 12 amino acids. This CDR3 is CAISGGQQPQHF. The CDR3 DNA reads as TGTGCCATCAGTGGAGGCCAACAGCCCCAGCATTTT.

The CDR3 coding sequence is TGTGCCAGCTCACCAAATCTTCCGATCAGGGGGCGCGTTGATCAGCCCCAGCATTTT. Translated, it gives CASSPNLPIRGRVDQPQHF. The chain joins TRBV18 to TRBJ1-5, with TRBD1 matching over 8 bases. The CDR3 is made up of 19 amino acids. The germline gives CDR1 KGHSH, CDR2 LQKENI. V lost 2 bases, J lost 5 bases, and 17 bases stayed unmatched.

The J gene is TRBJ2-7, the V gene TRBV27, with TRBD2 matching over 13 bases. Losses at the gene ends were 5 bases for V and 4 bases for J; bases not matched to a gene: 8. CDR3 length equals 16 residues. Germline V gene lookup returns CDR1 MNHEY and CDR2 SMNVEV (reference sequence). DNA for the CDR3: TGTGCCAGCAGTCTTAGGACTAGCGGGAGAATGTACGAGCAGTACTTC. This translates into CASSLRTSGRMYEQYF.

The chain employs TRBV9 and TRBJ1-5; D is unclear. The CDR3 length is 15 residues. V lost 0 bases, J lost 4 bases, and 11 bases lay in between. Germline CDR1 reads SGDLS; CDR2 reads YYNGEE. The CDR3 reads CASSVEARGNQPQHF. The CDR3 coding sequence is TGTGCCAGCAGCGTAGAAGCGAGAGGAAATCAGCCCCAGCATTTT.

To note about this clone: Other DNA sequences in the sample encode the same CDR3. The CDR3 nucleotides read TGCGCCAGCAGTTCGGGACAGGGTCGAGAGACCCAGTACTTC. It specifies CASSSGQGRETQYF. The chain uses TRBV5-1 and TRBJ2-5, with 9 bases identical to TRBD1. The CDR3 spans 14 residues. CDR1 is SGHRS and CDR2 is YFSETQ in the germline V gene. Trimming took 5 bases from V and 4 from J; bases not matched to a gene: 6.

This clone was detected only a few times. The J gene is TRBJ1-4, the V gene TRBV29-1, with no clear D. Germline assignment: CDR1 SQVTM and CDR2 ANQGSEA. The CDR3 is made up of 15 amino acids. V lost 4 bases to trimming and J lost 2 bases, with 14 bases between them. The CDR3, as DNA: TGCAGCGTTGGGTGGGCCAGTGCGACTAATGAAAAACTGTTTTTT. It translates to CSVGWASATNEKLFF.